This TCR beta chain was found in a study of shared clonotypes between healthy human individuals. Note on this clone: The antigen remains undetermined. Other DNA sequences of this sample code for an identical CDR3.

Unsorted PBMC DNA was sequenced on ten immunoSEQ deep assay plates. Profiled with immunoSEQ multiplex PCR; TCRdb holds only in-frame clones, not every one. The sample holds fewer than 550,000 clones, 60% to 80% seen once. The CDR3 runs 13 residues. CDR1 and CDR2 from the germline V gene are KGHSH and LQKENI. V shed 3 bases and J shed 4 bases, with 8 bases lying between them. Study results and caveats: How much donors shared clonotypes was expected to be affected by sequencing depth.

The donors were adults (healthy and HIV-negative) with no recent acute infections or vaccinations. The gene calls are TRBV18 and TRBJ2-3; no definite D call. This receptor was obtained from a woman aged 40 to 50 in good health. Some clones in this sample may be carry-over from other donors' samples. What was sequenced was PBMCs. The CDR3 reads CASSPPSADTQYF. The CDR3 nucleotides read TGTGCCAGCTCACCGCCTTCAGCAGATACGCAGTATTTT.